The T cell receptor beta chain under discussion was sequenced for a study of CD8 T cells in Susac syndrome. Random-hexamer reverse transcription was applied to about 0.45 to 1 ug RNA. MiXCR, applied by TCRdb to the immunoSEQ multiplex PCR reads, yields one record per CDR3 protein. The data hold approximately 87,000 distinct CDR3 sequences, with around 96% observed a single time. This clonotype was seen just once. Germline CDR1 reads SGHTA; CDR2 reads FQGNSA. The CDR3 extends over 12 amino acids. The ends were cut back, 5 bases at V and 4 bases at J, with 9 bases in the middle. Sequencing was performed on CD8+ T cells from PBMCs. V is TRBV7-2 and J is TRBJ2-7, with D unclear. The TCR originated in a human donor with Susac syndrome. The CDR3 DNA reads TGTGCCAGCAGCCTTACACCATACGAGCAGTACTTC. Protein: CASSLTPYEQYF.